This passage covers 2 T cell receptor beta chains from one sample sequenced in a study of Ad26.COV2.S vaccination and SARS-CoV-2 variants. The treatment denotes: about 20 received Ad26.COV2.S at low or high dose, single or two shots; roughly 5 received placebo; per-sample allocation not given. Each sample was drawn 63 days after the first injection (of vaccine or placebo). Assay used: immunoSEQ multiplex PCR; TCRdb lists only in-frame clones, some missing. The data contain 440,000 or so clones, roughly 88% of them singletons. This sample comprised peripheral blood, obtained in a trial of Ad26.COV2.S vaccine versus placebo. These receptors came from a person aged 18 to 65 who received the Ad26.COV2.S COVID-19 vaccine or a placebo.

The chain carries TRBV28 and TRBJ2-5; TRBD2 agrees at 11 bases. V gave up 2 bases and J gave up 4 bases; unmatched junction bases: 6. The CDR3 has 16 amino acids. Germline V CDR1 and CDR2: MDHEN, SYDVKM. CDR3 residues: CASSLTSGSWVETQYF. CDR3 nucleotides: TGTGCCAGCAGTTTAACTAGCGGGAGTTGGGTAGAGACCCAGTACTTC.

The chain combines TRBV7-9 with TRBJ1-6; D may be TRBD1 (5 bases). Trimming cost V 3 bases and J 9 bases, with 15 bases left between them. Germline values: CDR1 SEHNR, CDR2 FQNEAQ (reference sequence). The CDR3 extends over 15 amino acids. CDR3 nucleotide sequence: TGTGCCAGCAGCTTCCCAGGGATCTTGGGTTCACCCCTCCACTTT. Its protein product is CASSFPGILGSPLHF. Full variable domain (remainder filled in from reference TRBV7-9 and TRBJ1-6): DTGVSQNPRHKITKRGQNVTFRCDPISEHNRLYWYRQTLGQGPEFLTYFQNEAQLEKSRLLSDRFSAERPKGSFSTLEIQRTEQGDSAMYLCASSFPGILGSPLHFGNGTRLTVT.